Below, 5 T cell receptor beta chains from the same sample are listed, as sequenced in a study of T cell clones after liver transplantation. Sequenced by immunoSEQ multiplex PCR; TCRdb stores in-frame clones only, minus some. The top ten hold around 9.7% of the sample, which has some 57,000 clones, roughly three quarters seen once. The sequencing used CD4+ T cells from blood, collected at the 22-month timepoint. These receptors all stem from a human patient who received a liver transplant. Some T cells may be supplied by the graft donor.

The chain is built from TRBV7-8 and TRBJ1-5; a weak D match, TRBD1 (5 bases). The CDR3 runs to 16 residues. V gave up 1 base and J gave up 1 base, with 11 bases separating them. Germline CDR1 is SGHVS and CDR2 is FQNEAQ. The CDR3 reads CASSLGQGRSNQPQHF. The CDR3 DNA follows: TGTGCCAGCAGCTTAGGGCAGGGCAGGAGCAATCAGCCCCAGCATTTT.

The chain is built from TRBV21-1 and TRBJ2-2; TRBD2 was called by the table and not checked on the DNA. TRBV21-1 is a pseudogene locus. The CDR3 has 16 amino acids. This CDR3 reads CASSKGLAGVTGELFF. For the CDR3, the DNA is TGTGCCAGCAGCAAAGGACTAGCGGGGGTCACCGGGGAGCTGTTTTTT.

V usage is TRBV5-1 and J usage is TRBJ2-7; 7 bases are shared with TRBD2. Germline CDR1 SGHRS, CDR2 YFSETQ. The junction had 9 bases not matched to a gene; V was cut back by 5 bases and J by 1 base. CDR3 length: 15 residues. Here the CDR3 reads CASRTSSAPSYEQYF. As DNA, the CDR3 is TGCGCCAGCAGGACTAGCAGCGCACCATCCTACGAGCAGTACTTC. The whole variable domain, filled in from reference TRBV5-1 and TRBJ2-7, reads KAGVTQTPRYLIKTRGQQVTLSCSPISGHRSVSWYQQTPGQGLQFLFEYFSETQRNKGNFPGRFSGRQFSNSRSEMNVSTLELGDSALYLCASRTSSAPSYEQYFGPGTRLTVT.

The chain carries TRBV6-1 and TRBJ2-5, with 13 bases matching TRBD2. This CDR3 is built from 17 residues. Germline-derived CDR1 and CDR2 are MNHNS and SASEGT. V dropped 0 bases and J dropped 6; count of bases not matched to a gene: 7. CDR3 amino acids: CASSEATSGGPGKTQYF. The CDR3 DNA follows: TGTGCCAGCAGTGAAGCGACTAGCGGGGGGCCTGGAAAGACCCAGTACTTC.

The rearrangement uses TRBV5-1 and TRBJ2-2, with D tentatively TRBD2 (6 bases). The germline V gene encodes CDR1 SGHRS and CDR2 YFSETQ. The CDR3 consists of 16 residues. V was pared by 1 base and J by 5 bases, with 15 bases between. The CDR3 loop reads CASSLLPEGRTGELFF. The DNA for the CDR3 is TGCGCCAGCAGCTTGCTCCCGGAAGGGAGGACCGGGGAGCTGTTTTTT.